The source of this TCR beta chain is a study of control samples from healthy donors and cancer patients. Repertoires were generated with immunoSEQ multiplex PCR, while TCRdb's copy carries only in-frame clones and drops some. The data contain about 170,000 clones, 70% to 90% of them seen just once; the ten biggest clones take up around 5%. This CDR3 contains 16 residues. Germline loops: CDR1 SEHNR, CDR2 FQNEAQ (reference sequence). Trimming removed 0 bases from V and 8 bases from J; junction bases left unmatched: 8. This clonotype originated in a woman in her 30s in good health. The sample comprised blood. The chain carries TRBV7-9 and TRBJ2-4, with 9 bases that match TRBD2. The CDR3 is CASSLALGGRGDIQYF. Written as DNA, the CDR3 is TGTGCCAGCAGCTTAGCGCTGGGCGGGAGGGGAGACATTCAGTACTTC.